Given below is one T cell receptor (beta chain) in context. This specimen comes from a study of blood T cell repertoires in COVID-19. Overall study context: The United States, Italy and Spain provided the acute and convalescent COVID-19 samples. T cells, B-cell-depleted T cells, or PBMCs supplied cDNA or gDNA.

The V end lost 6 bases, the J end lost 0 bases, and 9 bases lay between the germline ends. The CDR3 runs 13 residues. Germline V gene sequence: CDR1 SQVTM, CDR2 ANQGSEA. In the source study's methods: Estimated nucleated cell counts came from reference gene primer amplification. Method: immunoSEQ multiplex PCR; TCRdb's copy keeps in-frame clones and lacks some. V, J and clone size are taken as reported in that table, and D and trimming were inferred from the DNA itself. The data hold roughly 170,000 clones, with roughly 79% observed a single time. Specimen: peripheral blood. The J gene is TRBJ1-3, the V gene TRBV29-1; D is uncertain. The receptor's source is a woman between 70 and 85 years old with acute or convalescent COVID-19. The CDR3 is CSVREASGNTIYF. The CDR3 DNA follows: TGCAGCGTCCGGGAGGCCTCTGGAAACACCATATATTTT.